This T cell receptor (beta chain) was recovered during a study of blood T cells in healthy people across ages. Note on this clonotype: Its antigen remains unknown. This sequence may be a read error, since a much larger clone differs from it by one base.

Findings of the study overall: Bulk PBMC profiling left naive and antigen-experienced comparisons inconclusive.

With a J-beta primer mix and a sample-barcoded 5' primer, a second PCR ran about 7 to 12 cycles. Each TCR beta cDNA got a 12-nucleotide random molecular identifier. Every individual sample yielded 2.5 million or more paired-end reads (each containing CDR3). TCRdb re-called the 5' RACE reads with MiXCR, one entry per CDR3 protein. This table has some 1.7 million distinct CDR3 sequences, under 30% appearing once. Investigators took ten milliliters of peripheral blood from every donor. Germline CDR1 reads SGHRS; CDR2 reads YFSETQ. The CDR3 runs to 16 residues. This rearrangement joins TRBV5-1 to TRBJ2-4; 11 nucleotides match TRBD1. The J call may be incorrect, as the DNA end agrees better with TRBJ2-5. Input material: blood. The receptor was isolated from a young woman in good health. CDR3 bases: TGCGCCAGCAGCAACGGACAGGGGGCGATTGAAGAGACCCAGTACTTC. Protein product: CASSNGQGAIEETQYF.